These T cell receptor beta chains were read from a single sample in a study of cytomegalovirus exposure and HLA in healthy donors. Data came from immunoSEQ multiplex PCR; TCRdb stores just in-frame clones and leaves some out. There are around 170,000 clones in the sample; roughly 85% occur only once, and about 16% lies in the top ten. The sequenced sample consisted of PBMCs. The receptors derive from a man aged 18 to 35 in good health and CMV-seropositive. CDR3s include the opening cysteine and the closing phenylalanine or tryptophan. D genes are given only for firm matches. Rows give clone size only sometimes, using once, few, many, or a class for an expanded clone.

TRBV27	TRBJ1-4	NA	once	CASSTGATNEKLFF	TGTGCCAGCAGTACAGGCGCAACTAATGAAAAACTGTTTTTT
TRBV6-1	TRBJ2-7	NA	once	CASSSTYYEQYF	TGTGCCAGCAGTTCCACTTACTACGAGCAGTACTTC
TRBV30	TRBJ2-5	TRBD2	NA	CAWSLPGLAQETQYF	TGTGCCTGGAGTCTTCCGGGACTAGCGCAAGAGACCCAGTACTTC
TRBV19	TRBJ1-5	NA	NA	CASKEQGGQPQHF	TGTGCCAGTAAAGAACAGGGTGGTCAGCCCCAGCATTTT
TRBV13	TRBJ2-1	NA	NA	CASSLMGGSYNEQFF	TGTGCCAGCAGCTTAATGGGGGGCTCCTACAATGAGCAGTTCTTC
TRBV27	TRBJ2-1	NA	NA	CASRGAGLDEQFF	TGTGCCAGCAGGGGGGCTGGGCTCGATGAGCAGTTCTTC
TRBV6-4	TRBJ2-3	NA	NA	CASSAQDSTQYF	TGTGCCAGCAGTGCCCAAGACTCAACGCAGTATTTT
TRBV6-5	TRBJ1-1	NA	NA	CASSYRGPGGDTEAFF	TGTGCCAGCAGTTACAGGGGCCCGGGGGGGGACACTGAAGCTTTCTTT
TRBV11-2	TRBJ1-2	NA	NA	CASRPQGSYGYTF	TGTGCCAGCAGGCCCCAGGGCTCCTATGGCTACACCTTC
TRBV30	TRBJ2-3	TRBD2	NA	CAWSVERTSGVTDTQYF	TGTGCCTGGAGTGTCGAGAGGACTAGCGGGGTCACAGATACGCAGTATTTT
TRBV7-9	TRBJ1-5	NA	NA	CASSLVGQPQHF	TGTGCCAGCAGCTTAGTCGGTCAGCCCCAGCATTTT
TRBV5-1	TRBJ2-7	TRBD1	NA	CASTDPDRGPYEQYF	TGCGCCAGCACCGACCCGGACAGGGGGCCCTACGAGCAGTACTTC
TRBV7-8	TRBJ2-3	TRBD1	NA	CASSLNSVDRGTDTQYF	TGTGCCAGCAGCTTAAATTCGGTGGACAGGGGCACAGATACGCAGTATTTT
TRBV5-1	TRBJ2-5	NA	NA	CASSLVGGQETQYF	TGCGCCAGCAGCTTGGTAGGCGGACAAGAGACCCAGTACTTC
TRBV19	TRBJ2-1	NA	once	CASSIPGWLGNEQFF	TGTGCCAGTAGTATCCCGGGATGGCTGGGGAATGAGCAGTTCTTC
TRBV19	TRBJ1-2	TRBD1	NA	CASSLGTGNGYTF	TGTGCCAGTAGTCTAGGGACAGGGAATGGCTACACCTTC
TRBV19	TRBJ2-2	NA	once	CASSPGGPNTGELFF	TGTGCCAGTAGTCCCGGGGGTCCTAACACCGGGGAGCTGTTTTTT
TRBV27	TRBJ2-1	TRBD1	NA	CASSTLGDRWNNEQFF	TGTGCCAGCAGTACCCTCGGGGACAGGTGGAACAATGAGCAGTTCTTC
TRBV9	TRBJ2-3	TRBD2	NA	CASTYSGVSTDTQYF	TGTGCCAGCACCTATAGCGGGGTTAGCACAGATACGCAGTATTTT
TRBV4-1	TRBJ1-1	TRBD1	few	CASSQDGHRGTEAFF	TGCGCCAGCAGCCAAGATGGGCACAGGGGCACTGAAGCTTTCTTT
TRBV7-9	TRBJ2-2	TRBD2	NA	CASSHASGVTGELFF	TGTGCCAGCAGCCACGCAAGCGGGGTCACCGGGGAGCTGTTTTTT
TRBV19	TRBJ1-2	NA	NA	CASSLQASDYGYTF	TGTGCCAGTAGTCTACAGGCGTCAGACTATGGCTACACCTTC
TRBV6-5	TRBJ2-5	NA	NA	CASSYSTGRETQYF	TGTGCCAGCAGTTACTCGACAGGACGGGAGACCCAGTACTTC
TRBV6-5	TRBJ1-2	NA	NA	CASSYSSAGNYGYTF	TGTGCCAGCAGTTACTCGAGTGCAGGGAACTATGGCTACACCTTC
TRBV28	TRBJ2-3	TRBD1	once	CASSARQGAGTDTQYF	TGTGCCAGCAGTGCCCGACAGGGGGCCGGCACAGATACGCAGTATTTT
TRBV7-2	TRBJ2-3	NA	NA	CASSDYTDTQYF	TGTGCCAGCAGCGACTACACAGATACGCAGTATTTT
TRBV7-3	TRBJ2-2	TRBD2	NA	CASSFTSGFTGELFF	TGTGCCAGCAGCTTCACTAGCGGATTCACCGGGGAGCTGTTTTTT
TRBV6-5	TRBJ2-7	NA	NA	CASSFGSYEQYF	TGTGCCAGCAGTTTCGGTTCCTACGAGCAGTACTTC
TRBV18	TRBJ2-1	TRBD1	NA	CASSQGRDRGFYNEQFF	TGTGCCAGCTCGCAGGGCCGGGACAGGGGCTTCTACAATGAGCAGTTCTTC
TRBV30	TRBJ1-5	TRBD1	NA	CAWSGGGRQPQHF	TGTGCCTGGAGTGGAGGGGGCAGGCAGCCCCAGCATTTT
TRBV7-8	TRBJ1-5	NA	NA	CASSLEPRDYSNQPQHF	TGTGCCAGCAGCTTAGAGCCCCGCGATTATAGCAATCAGCCCCAGCATTTT
TRBV10-2	TRBJ1-1	NA	NA	CASSVDGGGGTEAFF	TGCGCCAGCAGTGTCGACGGAGGAGGAGGCACTGAAGCTTTCTTT
TRBV5-8	TRBJ1-1	NA	NA	CASSLEGGGDTEAFF	TGTGCCAGCAGCTTGGAAGGGGGAGGGGACACTGAAGCTTTCTTT
TRBV9	TRBJ1-5	NA	once	CASSVDQGQPQHF	TGTGCCAGCAGCGTAGATCAGGGACAGCCCCAGCATTTT
TRBV29-1	TRBJ1-2	TRBD1	NA	CSVGGDRGYGYTF	TGCAGCGTTGGGGGCGACAGGGGCTATGGCTACACCTTC
TRBV2	TRBJ2-5	TRBD2	once	CASKRESIQETQYF	TGTGCCAGTAAGCGGGAGTCCATACAAGAGACCCAGTACTTC
TRBV19	TRBJ2-1	TRBD2	NA	CASSRAGGPRNEQFF	TGTGCCAGTAGTAGGGCGGGGGGGCCCAGGAATGAGCAGTTCTTC
TRBV7-8	TRBJ1-4	NA	NA	CASSLGGRPNEKLFF	TGTGCCAGCAGCTTAGGAGGGAGGCCTAATGAAAAACTGTTTTTT
TRBV29-1	TRBJ2-2	TRBD1	NA	CSAGQGDTGELFF	TGCAGCGCTGGACAGGGGGACACCGGGGAGCTGTTTTTT
TRBV27	TRBJ2-2	TRBD2	once	CASRFMGGRAGELFF	TGTGCCAGCAGATTTATGGGAGGGAGGGCCGGGGAGCTGTTTTTT
TRBV2	TRBJ1-2	TRBD1	few	CASSPQGARYGYTF	TGTGCCAGCAGTCCACAGGGGGCGCGCTATGGCTACACCTTC
TRBV29-1	TRBJ2-1	TRBD1	NA	CSVNRDRGYNEQFF	TGCAGCGTTAACCGGGACAGGGGCTACAATGAGCAGTTCTTC
TRBV5-1	TRBJ2-1	TRBD1	NA	CASSPLGQVNEQFF	TGCGCCAGCAGCCCGCTGGGACAGGTCAATGAGCAGTTCTTC
TRBV13	TRBJ2-1	NA	NA	CASSSWGNDEQFF	TGTGCCAGCAGCTCCTGGGGCAATGATGAGCAGTTCTTC
TRBV6-5	TRBJ2-7	NA	NA	CASSGVSSYEQYF	TGTGCCAGCAGCGGGGTAAGCTCCTACGAGCAGTACTTC
TRBV6-1	TRBJ2-7	TRBD2	NA	CASSEWDRAGGEQYF	TGTGCCAGCAGTGAATGGGATCGGGCGGGAGGCGAGCAGTACTTC
TRBV30	TRBJ1-3	TRBD1	NA	CAWRQGAGNTIYF	TGTGCCTGGCGACAGGGGGCTGGAAACACCATATATTTT
TRBV28	TRBJ1-2	TRBD1	NA	CASSGQGYGYTF	TGTGCCAGCAGTGGACAGGGCTATGGCTACACCTTC
TRBV9	TRBJ1-3	TRBD1	once	CASSGTGRNTIYF	TGTGCCAGCAGCGGGACAGGTAGAAACACCATATATTTT